These T cell receptor beta chains were read from a single sample in a study of shared clonotypes between healthy human individuals. Some clones are missing from TCRdb's copy, which holds only in-frame ones; the method was immunoSEQ multiplex PCR. Of more than 2 million clones listed, more than 90% are singletons. The source material was naive CD4+ T cells sorted from blood. Every receptor here comes from a man younger than 35 in good health. CDR3s include the opening cysteine and the closing phenylalanine or tryptophan. Fields, in order: D gene, V gene, J gene, clone size, CDR3 DNA, CDR3 protein. A D gene is named only where the DNA matches it firmly. Clone size appears in some rows only: once, few, many, or a class for an expanded clone.

-	TRBV5-1	TRBJ2-2	-	TGCGCCAGCAGCTCCGGACTCGCCCTAGGGACCGGGGAGCTGTTTTTT	CASSSGLALGTGELFF
-	TRBV7-9	TRBJ2-3	-	TGTGCCAGCAGCAGTTCGAAGAGCTTTGGCACAGATACGCAGTATTTT	CASSSSKSFGTDTQYF
-	TRBV5-4	TRBJ2-7	-	TGTGCCAGCAGCTTGGGACAGGTTAGCTCCTACGAGCAGTACTTC	CASSLGQVSSYEQYF
-	TRBV7-6	TRBJ1-3	-	TGTGCCAGCAGCCCCCTTCCGTTAGCAGGGGCTGGAAACACCATATATTTT	CASSPLPLAGAGNTIYF
TRBD1	TRBV19	TRBJ1-2	-	TGTGCCAGTAGTAACCTGGGGACAGCTTATGGCTACACCTTC	CASSNLGTAYGYTF
-	TRBV6-6	TRBJ2-2	-	TGTGCCAGCAGTTACGACGTACCTGGGGCCGGGGAGCTGTTTTTT	CASSYDVPGAGELFF
-	TRBV6-5	TRBJ2-3	-	TGTGCCAGCAGTTACTCGAGGGCCAGCACAGATACGCAGTATTTT	CASSYSRASTDTQYF
-	TRBV30	TRBJ1-2	-	TGTGCCTGTACCACCGGGATAGTCCGGAGGGGCTACACCTTC	CACTTGIVRRGYTF
-	TRBV4-1	TRBJ1-2	once	TGCGCCAGCAGCCATGGGCTGCTCCTCAGGGGTGGCTACACCTTC	CASSHGLLLRGGYTF
-	TRBV5-1	TRBJ2-5	-	TGCGCCAGCCGCCCTCAGGGACACCTCCAAGAGACCCAGTACTTC	CASRPQGHLQETQYF
-	TRBV5-6	TRBJ2-7	-	TGTGCCAGCAGCTTGAGGGACTTTAGCTCCTACGAGCAGTACTTC	CASSLRDFSSYEQYF
-	TRBV15	TRBJ1-1	-	TGTGCCACCAGCATAAGGACTTTAGGTGAAGCTTTCTTT	CATSIRTLGEAFF
-	TRBV6-6	TRBJ2-7	-	TGTGCCAGCAGTTCCTCAGGCTACGAGCAGTACTTC	CASSSSGYEQYF
-	TRBV29-1	TRBJ1-1	-	TGCAGCGGTCGGGGGGCTAACACTGAAGCTTTCTTT	CSGRGANTEAFF
-	TRBV2	TRBJ1-1	-	TGTGCCTCCAGGAGGGGTAATGGATTCGAAGCTTTCTTT	CASRRGNGFEAFF
-	TRBV7-2	TRBJ1-2	-	TGTGCCAGCAGCTTAGCGCCCTTTGAGGGGGGAGGCTACACCTTC	CASSLAPFEGGGYTF
TRBD2	TRBV4-3	TRBJ2-1	-	TGCGCCAGCAGGGAGACTAGCGGATCCTACAATGAGCAGTTCTTC	CASRETSGSYNEQFF
TRBD1	TRBV5-1	TRBJ2-3	once	TGCGCCAGCAGCAGCCGACAGGGCAGCACAGATACGCAGTATTTT	CASSSRQGSTDTQYF
-	TRBV5-3	TRBJ2-5	-	TGTGCCAGAAGCTTGCTCCCTAGGGGGCAAGAGACCCAGTACTTC	CARSLLPRGQETQYF
-	TRBV11-2	TRBJ1-1	-	TGTGCCAGCAGCTTAGAGTCAGTGGGAATGAACACTGAAGCTTTCTTT	CASSLESVGMNTEAFF
TRBD2	TRBV4-1	TRBJ2-3	-	TGCGCCAGCAGCCAAGCTAATAGCGGGAGGGCCGGAGATACGCAGTATTTT	CASSQANSGRAGDTQYF
-	TRBV6-5	TRBJ2-7	once	TGTGCCAGCAGACCCCTCCTAGGCGGCGAGCAGTACTTC	CASRPLLGGEQYF
-	TRBV7-6	TRBJ1-6	once	TGTGCCAGCAGCCGGGGCCAGGGAGGGTCACCCCTCCACTTT	CASSRGQGGSPLHF
-	TRBV27	TRBJ2-7	-	TGTGCCAGCAGAGGGGGGAGACATAGTCTCTACGAGCAGTACTTC	CASRGGRHSLYEQYF
TRBD2	TRBV7-9	TRBJ2-7	-	TGTGCCACCGTCCGGGCAGCGGGAGTTTCCTACGAGCAGTACTTC	CATVRAAGVSYEQYF
-	TRBV7-2	TRBJ1-1	once	TGTGCCAGCAGCTTAGCTGAACAGGGCTCGGCGATTGAAGCTTTCTTT	CASSLAEQGSAIEAFF
TRBD2	TRBV6-4	TRBJ2-1	-	TGTGCCAGCAGTGACATAGGAGGGACTAGCGGGTCCAATGAGCAGTTCTTC	CASSDIGGTSGSNEQFF
TRBD1	TRBV9	TRBJ2-5	-	TGTGCCAGCAGCCCCCGGACAGGGATAGAGACCCAGTACTTC	CASSPRTGIETQYF
-	TRBV4-1	TRBJ1-2	-	TGCGCCAGCAGCCAAGATCAGGCAAACTATGGCTACACCTTC	CASSQDQANYGYTF
-	TRBV14	TRBJ2-1	-	TGTGCCAGCAGCCAAGGCCAGGGTCTATACAATGAGCAGTTCTTC	CASSQGQGLYNEQFF
TRBD2	TRBV7-6	TRBJ2-3	-	TGTGCCAGCAGCTTAGCGGGACTAGCGGACCGCACAGATACGCAGTATTTT	CASSLAGLADRTDTQYF
-	TRBV5-6	TRBJ2-5	-	TGTGCCAGCAGCCCCCCCGAGTGGGTGGAGACCCAGTACTTC	CASSPPEWVETQYF
TRBD1	TRBV7-9	TRBJ1-4	-	TGTGCCAGCAGCGCAGGACAGGGCGGCGAAAAACTGTTTTTT	CASSAGQGGEKLFF
TRBD2	TRBV30	TRBJ2-5	-	TGTGCCTGGAGCGAAGCCCGGGGGACTAGGGTGGAGACCCAGTACTTC	CAWSEARGTRVETQYF
-	TRBV5-1	TRBJ1-1	-	TGCGCCAGTAGCGAACAGGGAACTGAAGCTTTCTTT	CASSEQGTEAFF
-	TRBV11-2	TRBJ2-1	-	TGTGCCAGCAGCTCGGGGGTTACCTACAATGAGCAGTTCTTC	CASSSGVTYNEQFF
TRBD1	TRBV30	TRBJ2-2	-	TGTGCCTGGACCTCCACAGGGGCCGGGGAGCTGTTTTTT	CAWTSTGAGELFF
-	TRBV10-3	TRBJ1-2	-	TGTGCCATCAGTGACTTCGGGAGAAACTATGGCTACACCTTC	CAISDFGRNYGYTF
TRBD1	TRBV5-1	TRBJ2-3	-	TGCGCCAGCAACTTAGGGGGCCCCACAGATACGCAGTATTTT	CASNLGGPTDTQYF
-	TRBV11-3	TRBJ2-7	-	TGTGCCAGCAGCTTAGGACCTGGATCCTACGAGCAGTACTTC	CASSLGPGSYEQYF
-	TRBV6-1	TRBJ1-2	-	TGTGCCAGCAGTATCCGGGCCATAGCTAACTATGGCTACACCTTC	CASSIRAIANYGYTF
TRBD1	TRBV6-5	TRBJ1-5	-	TGTGCCAGCAGCGACAGGGTAAATCAGCCCCAGCATTTT	CASSDRVNQPQHF
TRBD1	TRBV10-3	TRBJ2-7	-	TGTGCCATCAGTGACAGGGGGAGACCCTACGAGCAGTACTTC	CAISDRGRPYEQYF
TRBD1	TRBV6-6	TRBJ2-1	-	TGTGCCAGCAGCCGAATTCAGGGGGTGTTTGACAATGAGCAGTTCTTC	CASSRIQGVFDNEQFF
-	TRBV10-3	TRBJ1-1	-	TGTGCCATCAGTGATGGTGGGGGACAGAACACTGAAGCTTTCTTT	CAISDGGGQNTEAFF
-	TRBV5-1	TRBJ1-1	-	TGCGCCAGCAGCTTGGGTCTGGGGCTAGGCACTGAAGCTTTCTTT	CASSLGLGLGTEAFF
TRBD2	TRBV5-1	TRBJ2-3	-	TGCGCCAGCAGCTTGGAAGGACTAGCGGGAGATACGCAGTATTTT	CASSLEGLAGDTQYF
-	TRBV6-1	TRBJ1-4	-	TGTGCCAGCATGGGGGGGGCCGCAACTAATGAAAAACTGTTTTTT	CASMGGAATNEKLFF
TRBD2	TRBV10-3	TRBJ2-7	-	TGTGCCATCAGTGAGTCGTGGGGGGGGGTCGCCGAGCAGTACTTC	CAISESWGGVAEQYF
-	TRBV19	TRBJ2-6	-	TGTGCCAGTAGTATCTCTACTATACTTCTCGGGGCCAACGTCCTGACTTTC	CASSISTILLGANVLTF
-	TRBV5-1	TRBJ1-1	once	TGCGCCAGCAGCTTGATCCCAGGGAACACTGAAGCTTTCTTT	CASSLIPGNTEAFF
-	TRBV30	TRBJ1-4	-	TGTGCCTGGAGTGAAGGGGCTAATGAAAAACTGTTTTTT	CAWSEGANEKLFF
-	TRBV11-2	TRBJ2-1	-	TGTGCCAGCAGCTTTTCGCAATGGGGTCCAGGGAGCAGCAATGAGCAGTTCTTC	CASSFSQWGPGSSNEQFF
-	TRBV9	TRBJ2-1	-	TGTGCCAGCAGCGGGATCACAGGGACTGAGCAGTTCTTC	CASSGITGTEQFF
TRBD1	TRBV28	TRBJ2-7	-	TGTGCCAGCAGCACATCCGGGACAGGGGAATACGAGCAGTACTTC	CASSTSGTGEYEQYF
-	TRBV2	TRBJ2-7	once	TGTGCCAGCAAAGCCGACAGTAGCGAGCAGTACTTC	CASKADSSEQYF
-	TRBV30	TRBJ1-4	-	TGTGCCTGGAGAATTGAAGAAAAACTGTTTTTT	CAWRIEEKLFF